This T cell receptor beta chain stems from a study of shared clonotypes between healthy human individuals. V shed 4 bases, J shed 8 bases, and the junction held 7 bases outside the gene matches. CDR1 and CDR2 (germline): SNHLY, FYNNEI. The CDR3 length is 16 residues. Measured with immunoSEQ multiplex PCR; TCRdb has only the in-frame clones, and not every one. This table holds some 2.1 million clones, 95% found once. All donors qualified as healthy HIV-negative adults and had experienced no recent acute infections or vaccinations. CD4+ cells underwent separation, giving CD45RA+ naive and CD45RA-negative memory subsets.

The rearrangement links TRBV2 to TRBJ2-1; 14 nucleotides align to TRBD2. Sequencing was done on a sample of naive CD4+ T cells sorted from blood. As to subset: CD45RA+ positively selected. This sequence originates from a man between 18 and 35 years old in good health. This CDR3 is CASSGGTSGSGYEQFF. The CDR3 DNA follows: TGTGCCAGCAGTGGAGGGACTAGCGGGAGTGGCTATGAGCAGTTCTTC.